The clone carrying this T cell receptor (beta chain) was detected a few times. Trimming took 3 bases from V and 7 from J; bases not matched to a gene: 13. CDR1 MGHRA and CDR2 YSYEKL come from the germline V gene. There are 17 residues in the CDR3. A second PCR of 7 to 11 cycles used a sample-barcoded 5' primer and a J-beta primer mix. Every cDNA was tagged by a template-switch adaptor with 12 random nucleotides. TCRdb independently ran MiXCR on the 5' RACE reads; one entry per CDR3 protein. The data contain some 1.6 million distinct CDR3 sequences, 34% of them seen just once; the ten biggest clones take up about 11%. Samples each yielded at least 6 micrograms of total RNA. These data originate in a study of blood T cells in healthy people across ages.

This TCR was recovered from a woman aged 25 to 39 in good health. Sample: blood. The rearrangement links TRBV4-1 to TRBJ1-5; 9 positions match TRBD1. The CDR3 here is CASSHEVPGQGGQPQHF. The CDR3 DNA follows: TGCGCCAGCAGCCATGAGGTACCGGGACAGGGCGGGCAGCCCCAGCATTTT.